The present T cell receptor (beta chain) was sequenced within a study of cytomegalovirus exposure and HLA in healthy donors listed by TCRdb under 2017. A note on the overall study: An earlier analysis of 587 of the donors reported 276 Gb of sequence data and approximately 120 million unique TCR beta sequences obtained from around 180 million T cells. Around 300 gigabases of sequencing data and 70 million to 85 million unique TCR sequences were included in an early release covering roughly 600 HLA-typed donors. The genetic ancestry cluster associated with self-reported Caucasian donors included 81% of the 300 to 400 genotyped donors. The study aimed to test whether cataloging public T cell receptors could reveal signatures of past pathogen exposure. The study profiled the T cell repertoires of 500 to 800 subjects by immunosequencing and related them to cytomegalovirus serostatus. In addition to the first cohort of roughly 700 subjects, a separate validation cohort of around 110 different subjects was used. To predict cytomegalovirus infection status, the study combined high-throughput TCR immunosequencing, statistical association of individual TCRs with disease status, and machine learning. A later analysis re-analyzed previously published TCR beta repertoires from about 730 donors and added high-resolution HLA genotyping to study TCR occurrence patterns. In the later analysis, no new phenotypic data were used to find candidate immune exposures; instead, reliance was placed on TCR beta sequences and their occurrence across donors. To decide whether each TCR beta V gene segment behaved as functional or pseudogenic, an earlier analysis of over 500 of the donors relied on high-throughput TCR beta sequencing. Donor age, sex, ethnicity and CMV serostatus were compiled alongside the repertoire data. In a later genetic analysis, genome-wide SNP genotypes for about three fifths of the roughly 670 donors were used, and that subset was treated as a discovery cohort. All discovery cohort repertoires had been generated on a single sequencing platform. Class I and class II HLA loci were covered by the typing at four-digit resolution. Typing coverage varied by locus: about 620-640 donors for A, B, C, DRB1 and DQB1; more than 500 for DQA1; 600 to 610 for DPA1; fewer than 480 for DPB1. Four to six DR-DQ haplotypes were handled as single units for association and clustering, since linkage in the cohort was strong. Among 300 to 500 genotyped donors of the cohort, an average of approximately 240,000 unique TCR beta nucleotide sequences was sequenced per donor, of which about 19% were non-productive.

Points the paper makes about the study in general: While some public TCRs were present in many individuals, most TCR sequences turned up only very rarely across donors. Cytomegalovirus status was reported to be diagnosed by the classifier with high specificity and sensitivity in both the original and validation cohorts. In a later analysis, the rate of TCR association differed among HLA loci, with DRB1 alleles having the most associated TCRs and HLA-C alleles having the fewest. When HLA alleles, especially DR and DQ, strongly co-occurred, TCR associations were difficult to assign to individual alleles. In this cohort, only TCR beta chains were sequenced, and detectable features were limited by the absence of alpha or paired-chain data. In vitro tests confirmed that three of the cytomegalovirus-associated TCR beta chains recognize cytomegalovirus antigens. A further reported finding was that TCR beta sequences accurately predicted the HLA-A and HLA-B alleles for most subjects in the first cohort. The presence/absence analyses assumed that sequencing depth was roughly uniform across donors, and that assumption may not be true. Because counts were too low, some 17 rarely observed V segments, including chromosome 9 orphons, were excluded from the earlier analysis of around 590 of the donors. The authors suggested that the approach could potentially be extended to other disease states and immunological phenotypes. In an earlier analysis of several hundred of the donors, most TCR beta V segments were observed in productive rearrangements about 87% or about 30% of the time, broadly matching IMGT annotations. Because HLA typing was missing for some donors at each locus, association tests included only the typed subset. In a later analysis, HLA-associated TCR beta chains showed more clonal expansion and lower generation probabilities than non-associated chains that were equally common. Immune exposure information for the cohort was limited to CMV serostatus. In a later analysis, about 16,000 TCR beta sequences were associated with specific HLA alleles at a false discovery rate of 0.05. Correlated functional status among segregating V segments might reflect linkage disequilibrium, but an unknown experimental factor could not be ruled out. A total of some 180 TCR beta chains were listed by the study as associated with cytomegalovirus. A later analysis found that most CMV-associated TCR beta chains appeared HLA-restricted, with HLA associations seemingly driven largely by CMV exposure. The sequencing pipeline was judged likely to have produced a cluster of highly shared sequence variants as a technical artifact. According to a later genetic analysis, donors in an Asian-associated ancestry cluster had fewer N-insertions in productive TCRs than the approximately 700-donor mean. A later analysis reported that several top co-occurrence clusters appeared linked to parvovirus B19, influenza, CMV and Epstein-Barr virus. V-gene and J-gene trimming of TCR beta chains was associated with a missense DCLRE1C variant in a later genetic analysis, and the association was replicated in an independent cohort. Because the 87-base-pair reads could not distinguish some IMGT-functional V segments, including TRBV6-2 and TRBV6-3, those segments were excluded.

In total, approximately 690 healthy bone marrow donors made up the cohort. At the time of sampling, every cohort member was nominally healthy, though immune exposures that went unrecorded were likely present. The donor was CMV seronegative and was included in the group of approximately 350 seronegative cohort members. Every donor gave a peripheral blood sample, and the peripheral blood mononuclear cells from that sample were used for TCR beta sequencing. The Qiagen DNeasy Blood Extraction Kit was used to extract genomic DNA from the blood cell samples. Spanning cysteine to phenylalanine, the CDR3 consists of 13 amino acids. Of the read, only the CDR3 DNA is kept; its 39 bases are in frame from base 1. Deletion took 7 bases off V and 2 bases off J, with a span of 12 bases between the germline ends. The germline V gene provides CDR1 MDHEN and CDR2 SYDVKM. In regard to this clone: Its antigen remains undetermined. Nothing much larger sits one base from this clone, and base qualities are not available.

The library relied on the immunoSEQ multiplex PCR assay. For the multiplex PCR, a mixture combining 60 forward primers for TCR Vbeta segments and 13 reverse primers for TCR Jbeta segments was used. The CDR3 region of rearranged TCR beta genes was amplified from genomic DNA by a multiplex PCR assay. On the Illumina HiSeq System, the amplified TCR beta libraries were sequenced as 87-base-pair reads. Under the source paper's analysis protocol: Across the 670 or so repertoires, a later analysis counted approximately 75 million unique TCR beta chains, some 11 million of which were shared by at least two donors. Raw reads were error-corrected and collapsed into unique sequences by a nearest-neighbor algorithm in which closely related sequences were merged to remove PCR and sequencing errors. CDR3 sequences were aligned to IMGT reference sequences to assign V, D and J gene segments. For a sequence to be retained, a match of at least six nucleotides to both a V gene segment and a J gene segment was required. Rearrangements were classified as productive when the CDR3 lacked stop codons and remained in frame with V and J, and all other rearrangements were classified as non-productive. CDR3 was defined according to IMGT convention as the region running from the second conserved V-encoded cysteine to the conserved J-encoded phenylalanine. The earlier analysis of some 600 of the donors excluded sequences that lacked an unambiguous match to a single V gene segment. An earlier analysis of a few hundred of the donors called V segments functional above 56.7% productive rearrangements and segregating when the between-donor standard deviation exceeded 5%. A statistical classification framework was built to diagnose cytomegalovirus status from the catalog of TCR beta chain sequences. In a later analysis, TCR nucleotide sequences were compared against IMGT/GENE-DB human TR gene sequences so that V and J genes could be assigned. The TCRdist pipeline was used in a later analysis to assign CDR3 sequences and most-parsimonious VDJ recombination scenarios. A later analysis defined each TCR beta chain by its CDR3 amino acid sequence plus V-gene family, and excluded reads lacking a unique V-gene family. As a way to deal with suspected cross-contamination and a sequencing artifact, a later analysis dropped over 550 nucleotide sequences that were highly shared and had low generation probability. A later analysis calculated a clonal expansion index for each public chain from normalized within-repertoire ranks of inferred template counts. In a later analysis, generation probabilities were computed using a VDJ recombination model fitted to out-of-frame rearrangements, and the results were checked against IGoR. A later analysis scored TCR-TCR, TCR-HLA and TCR-CMV co-occurrence with hypergeometric tests, applying a repertoire-size bias correction to TCR pairs. A later analysis estimated false discovery rates by permuting HLA or CMV assignments 20 times. In a later analysis, co-occurring TCRs were grouped with DBSCAN, and TCRdist sequence similarity was added when clustering was performed within HLA-allele-positive subsets. For co-occurrence clustering, repertoires with fewer than 30,000 or more than 120,000 public chains were excluded, along with about five repertoires with anomalous nucleotide sharing. TCRdb retrieved this table from immuneACCESS and kept in-frame rearrangements only. Not all clones are present; in checked studies, unresolved V genes account for under half, and no reason is known for the remainder. V and J calls and clone size follow that table, whereas D and trimming were derived from the DNA. Within this sample are 65,000 to 100,000 clones, with roughly 79% of them counted one time only. Together, the top ten hold 4.5% to 7% of the sample.

The chain uses TRBV28 and TRBJ2-7; the D gene is perhaps TRBD1, from 6 matching bases. This sequence was found in a female donor in good health and CMV-seronegative. The sequenced sample was PBMCs. The CDR3 protein is CASTSRDTYEQYF. The DNA sequence follows: TGTGCCAGCACCTCCCGGGACACCTACGAGCAGTACTTC.